This T cell receptor (beta chain) came from a study of CXCR3-negative and CXCR3-positive naive CD8 T cells. Study-wide results and limits: In naive cells, CXCR3-negative and CXCR3-positive subsets had similar TRBV-TRBJ usage; memory cells differed. In CXCR3-positive naive cells, the TRB CDR3s were more hydrophobic than in CXCR3-negative naive cells. The study found CXCR3 expression partially decreased after cryopreservation and ran most assays on fresh PBMCs.

The naive CD8+ gate required CD45RO-CCR7+CD27+CD95- phenotype. In regard to this clonotype: Its specificity is unknown.

Through 5' RACE with UMI labels, the TRB cDNA libraries were prepared. TCRdb re-called the 5' RACE reads and gives one entry per CDR3 protein, without DNA. This table lists over 80,000 distinct CDR3 sequences. This CDR3 has 15 amino acids. The germline gives CDR1 SGHVS, CDR2 FQNEAQ. Sequenced material: naive CXCR3- CD8+ T cells from blood. Specified subset: CD45RO-CCR7+CD27+CD95- naive CD8+ T cells lacking CXCR3 (TNR3-). This sequence originates from a human donor in good health. Some clones in this sample may be carry-over from other donors' samples. The chain combines TRBV7-8 with TRBJ2-5; the TCRdb D gene call, TRBD2, has no DNA to confirm it. The CDR3 here is CASSLGTSGMETQYF. Filled out from reference TRBV7-8 and TRBJ2-5, the complete variable domain reads GAGVSQSPRYKVAKRGQDVALRCDPISGHVSLFWYQQALGQGPEFLTYFQNEAQLDKSGLPSDRFFAERPEGSVSTLKIQRTQQEDSAVYLCASSLGTSGMETQYFGPGTRLLVL.